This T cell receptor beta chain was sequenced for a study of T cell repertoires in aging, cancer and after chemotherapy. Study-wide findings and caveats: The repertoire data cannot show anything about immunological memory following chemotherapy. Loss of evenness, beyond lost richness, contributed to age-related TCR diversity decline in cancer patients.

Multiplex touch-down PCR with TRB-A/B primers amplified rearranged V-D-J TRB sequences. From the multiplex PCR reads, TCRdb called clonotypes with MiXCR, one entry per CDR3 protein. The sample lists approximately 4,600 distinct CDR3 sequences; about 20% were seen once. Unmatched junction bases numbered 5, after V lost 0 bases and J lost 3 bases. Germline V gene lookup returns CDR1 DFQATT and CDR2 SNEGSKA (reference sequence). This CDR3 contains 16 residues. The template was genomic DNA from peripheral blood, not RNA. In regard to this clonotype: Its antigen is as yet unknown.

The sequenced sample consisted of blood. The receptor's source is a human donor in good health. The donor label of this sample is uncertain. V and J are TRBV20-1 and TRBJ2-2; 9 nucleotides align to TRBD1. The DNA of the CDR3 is TGCAGTGCTAGAGATACTAGGACAGGGGACACCGGGGAGCTGTTTTTT. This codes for CSARDTRTGDTGELFF.